The 19 T cell receptor beta chains below come from one sample, sequenced in a study of T cells expressing NK-cell markers. TCRdb re-called the 5' RACE reads and gives one entry per CDR3 protein, without DNA. The listing records about 160,000 distinct CDR3 sequences. The sample was blood T cells: a sorted CD56 or NKG2C T cell subset, CD4+ or CD8+ T cells, or bulk PBMC T cells (not recorded which). All receptors derive from a woman between 18 and 69 years old in good health.

This rearrangement joins TRBV5-1 to TRBJ1-1; TCRdb's D call of TRBD1 is untestable without DNA. The germline gives CDR1 SGHRS, CDR2 YFSETQ. There are 15 residues in the CDR3. The CDR3 is CASSLATGGGSEAFF.

The chain links TRBV15 to TRBJ1-3. CDR3 size: 15 residues. CDR1 is LNHNV and CDR2 is YYDKDF in the germline V gene (reference sequence). The CDR3 protein is CATSRDFGSGNTIYF.

The V call is TRBV7-3, the J call TRBJ2-3; there is no DNA to check the TCRdb D call of TRBD2. CDR1 is SGHTA and CDR2 is FQGTGA in the germline V gene. The CDR3 totals 13 residues. The CDR3 sequence is CASSELAGATQYF.

The V and J genes are TRBV10-3 and TRBJ2-6. Germline CDR1 reads ENHRY; CDR2 reads SYGVKD. The CDR3 runs 18 residues. The CDR3 spells CAISESMGIVSGANVLTF.

The chain uses TRBV6-1 and TRBJ2-7; no DNA is available, so the TRBD2 call from TCRdb remains unchecked. Looked up from germline, CDR1 is MNHNS and CDR2 is SASEGT. The CDR3 is 16 amino acids. The CDR3 is CASSEAWLAGVLGQYF.

The chain carries TRBV9 and TRBJ1-2; TCRdb reports TRBD1, a call that lacks DNA to check it against. Looked up from germline, CDR1 is SGDLS and CDR2 is YYNGEE. The CDR3 has 15 amino acids. CDR3: CASSVDAGVGYGYTF.

This chain uses TRBV5-1 with TRBJ2-1; TCRdb reports TRBD2, a call that lacks DNA to check it against. The CDR3 length is 15 residues. Germline-derived CDR1 and CDR2 are SGHRS and YFSETQ. The CDR3 sequence: CASRSQASESNEQFF.

V and J are TRBV6-5 and TRBJ1-6; TCRdb indicates TRBD1, and absent DNA this call remains unverified. Looked up from germline, CDR1 is MNHEY and CDR2 is SVGAGI. The CDR3 covers 14 residues. The CDR3 loop reads CASSSRDLNSPLHF.

The chain carries TRBV5-1 and TRBJ1-3; TCRdb selects TRBD1, and the lack of DNA leaves this call unchecked. Germline V lookup: CDR1 SGHRS, CDR2 YFSETQ. This CDR3 has 14 residues. CDR3 amino acids: CASSRGDPGNTIYF.

This chain connects TRBV5-1 to TRBJ2-5. The CDR3 spans 15 residues. From germline, CDR1 is SGHRS and CDR2 YFSETQ. CDR3 in amino acids: CASSLERSRSETQYF.

The chain has TRBV7-2 and TRBJ2-1. This CDR3 contains 13 residues. Germline V gene sequence: CDR1 SGHTA, CDR2 FQGNSA. CDR3 in amino acids: CASSSAYRNEQFF.

The chain is built from TRBV5-1 and TRBJ1-5; as DNA is missing, the TRBD1 call by TCRdb cannot be tested. CDR3 size: 15 residues. CDR1 SGHRS and CDR2 YFSETQ come from the germline V gene. CDR3: CASSPGTTINQPQHF.

J is TRBJ2-5 and V is TRBV29-1. The CDR3 is 11 amino acids. Germline assignment: CDR1 SQVTM and CDR2 ANQGSEA. Here the CDR3 reads CSVAWKETQYF.

This chain links TRBV20-1 with TRBJ2-3. The CDR3 is 13 amino acids. Per germline, CDR1 DFQATT and CDR2 SNEGSKA (reference sequence). CDR3 sequence reads: CSAREGASDTQYF.

CDR3 loop: CASSYTGTGELFF. The chain employs TRBV5-1 and TRBJ2-2; TCRdb's assignment of TRBD1 cannot be checked, as there is no DNA. Germline V gene sequence: CDR1 SGHRS, CDR2 YFSETQ. This CDR3 region has 13 residues.

This chain links TRBV12-3 or TRBV12-4 with TRBJ2-7; TCRdb selects TRBD2, and the lack of DNA leaves this call unchecked. This CDR3 is built from 14 residues. CDR3: CASSLGGAGTEQYF.

This chain links TRBV12-3 or TRBV12-4 with TRBJ2-3. This CDR3 is built from 12 residues. The CDR3 spells CASSLDGDTQYF.

This rearrangement joins TRBV9 to TRBJ2-1; TCRdb's assignment of TRBD2 cannot be checked, as there is no DNA. CDR1 SGDLS and CDR2 YYNGEE come from the germline V gene. There are 15 residues in the CDR3. The CDR3 protein is CASSVLAGGYNEQFF.

The rearrangement uses TRBV9 and TRBJ1-1; TCRdb reports TRBD1, a call that lacks DNA to check it against. The germline CDR1 and CDR2 sequences are SGDLS and YYNGEE. The CDR3 length is 13 residues. The CDR3 loop is CASSGEGWTEAFF. The full variable domain, rest sourced from reference TRBV9 and TRBJ1-1, is DSGVTQTPKHLITATGQRVTLRCSPRSGDLSVYWYQQSLDQGLQFLIQYYNGEERAKGNILERFSAQQFPDLHSELNLSSLELGDSALYFCASSGEGWTEAFFGQGTRLTVV.